This entry describes one T cell receptor (beta chain). The antigen remains undetermined. Each CDR3 protein gets one entry after TCRdb re-called the reads with MiXCR. The sample contains roughly 190,000 distinct CDR3 sequences, 7.5% to 10% of which appear only once. This sample was taken from a study of T cell repertoires in cytomegalovirus infection. Overall study findings and caveats: The study identified carriers of CMV plus the relevant HLA from cumulative public TCR beta family frequency. The response measured ex vivo was dominated by TCR beta clonotypes (HLA-C-restricted and CMV-specific).

CDR1 and CDR2 from the germline V gene are SNHLY and FYNNEI. CDR3 length equals 15 residues. V was clipped by 3 bases and J by 2 bases, with 13 bases between them. The clonotype comes from a human donor in good health (CMV status not recorded). Some clones in this sample may be carry-over from other donors' samples. The specimen sequenced was PBMCs. The rearrangement links TRBV2 to TRBJ1-2; D perhaps matches TRBD1 (6 bases). The CDR3 nucleotides read TGTGCCAGCAGTGACGGTCTAGACAGGAACTATGGCTACACCTTC. Translation: CASSDGLDRNYGYTF. Filled out from reference TRBV2 and TRBJ1-2, the complete variable domain reads EPEVTQTPSHQVTQMGQEVILRCVPISNHLYFYWYRQILGQKVEFLVSFYNNEISEKSEIFDDQFSVERPDGSNFTLKIRSTKLEDSAMYFCASSDGLDRNYGYTFGSGTRLTVV.